One sample yielded the 18 T cell receptor beta chains listed below, sequenced in a study of shared clonotypes between healthy human individuals. Positive CCR7 selection of CD45RO-negative cells yielded the naive CD8 cells, and terminally differentiated effector memory CD45RA+ cells were excluded. The assay was immunoSEQ multiplex PCR, and TCRdb's table has in-frame clones only and misses some. The sample comprises 1.5 million to 2.5 million clones, 85% to 95% of which are singletons, and 1% to 1.5% rests with the top ten. Sequenced material: naive CD8+ T cells sorted from blood. The origin of the receptors is a man between 18 and 35 years old in good health.

This sequence joins TRBV27 and TRBJ2-1, with 11 bases identical to TRBD2. After removal of 7 bases from V and 3 bases from J, the junction contained 8 bases not matched to a gene. Germline V CDR1 and CDR2: MNHEY, SMNVEV (reference sequence). The CDR3 has 16 amino acids. CDR3 DNA: TGTGCCAGCACCGTGGAGGGGACTAGCGGCTACAATGAGCAGTTCTTC. Its protein is CASTVEGTSGYNEQFF.

The V call is TRBV30, the J call TRBJ1-3; unclear D gene. The CDR3 extends over 12 amino acids. Germline V lookup: CDR1 GTSNPN, CDR2 SVGIG (reference sequence). V shed 2 bases and J shed 4 bases, with 6 bases lying between them. The CDR3 DNA follows: TGTGCCTGGAGTATCCAGGGAAACACCATATATTTT. Its translation is CAWSIQGNTIYF.

To note about this clone: Other DNA sequences in the sample encode the same CDR3. CDR3 nucleotides: TGTGCCAGCAGCTTCTCCGATACGCAGTATTTT. Its translation: CASSFSDTQYF. The J gene is TRBJ2-3, the V gene TRBV7-2, with D uncertain. V gave up 3 bases and J gave up 6 bases, with 4 bases separating them. Looked up from germline, CDR1 is SGHTA and CDR2 is FQGNSA. The length of the CDR3 is 11 residues.

The chain combines TRBV6-5 with TRBJ1-1; D call uncertain. The germline V gene encodes CDR1 MNHEY and CDR2 SVGAGI. The V end was cut by 2 bases, the J end by 8 bases, with 3 bases between. The CDR3 consists of 10 residues. The CDR3 DNA reads TGTGCCAGCAGTTACGGGGAAGCTTTCTTT. Translation gives CASSYGEAFF.

The chain employs TRBV7-9 and TRBJ2-7; tentatively, D is TRBD2 (6 bases). The V gene lost 3 bases and the J gene lost 1 base, with 10 bases spanning the gap. The CDR3 has 14 residues. The germline CDR1 and CDR2 sequences are SEHNR and FQNEAQ (reference sequence). In nucleotides, the CDR3 is TGTGCCAGCAGCTTCGCGGGGATTTCCTACGAGCAGTACTTC. Protein sequence: CASSFAGISYEQYF. Full variable domain (missing parts from reference TRBV7-9 and TRBJ2-7): DTGVSQNPRHKITKRGQNVTFRCDPISEHNRLYWYRQTLGQGPEFLTYFQNEAQLEKSRLLSDRFSAERPKGSFSTLEIQRTEQGDSAMYLCASSFAGISYEQYFGPGTRLTVT.

CDR3 region: CASSYSDRQNTEAFF. CDR3 coding DNA: TGTGCCAGCAGTTACTCTGACAGACAGAACACTGAAGCTTTCTTT. The chain couples TRBV6-5 to TRBJ1-1; D perhaps matches TRBD1 (5 bases). Germline V gene sequence: CDR1 MNHEY, CDR2 SVGAGI. Trimming shortened V by 0 bases and J by 1 base, and 9 bases separated the two germline ends. CDR3 length: 15 amino acids.

V usage is TRBV7-8 and J usage is TRBJ2-7; TRBD2 is a possible D gene (5 bases). The length of the CDR3 is 14 residues. Germline V gene lookup returns CDR1 SGHVS and CDR2 FQNEAQ. V lost 8 bases and J 3 bases, leaving 17 bases between the germline ends. CDR3 bases: TGTGCCAGCTTCACTGGACTGCTGAGCTACGAGCAGTACTTC. This translates into CASFTGLLSYEQYF.

The chain links TRBV6-1 to TRBJ1-5; D unresolved. Trimming cost V 8 bases and J 4 bases, with 6 bases left between them. This CDR3 is 11 amino acids long. From germline, CDR1 is MNHNS and CDR2 SASEGT. The CDR3 is CASGLNQPQHF. In DNA, the CDR3 is TGTGCCAGCGGGCTGAATCAGCCCCAGCATTTT.

The V call is TRBV28, the J call TRBJ2-2; tentatively, D is TRBD1 (6 bases). With 6 bases removed from V and 2 bases from J, the gap between germline ends came to 16 bases. This CDR3 region has 16 residues. CDR1 MDHEN and CDR2 SYDVKM come from the germline V gene. The CDR3 region has the DNA TGTGCCAGCAGCTCCGTGAGGGGGATTAACACCGGGGAGCTGTTTTTT. Protein: CASSSVRGINTGELFF.

As concerns this clone: The sample holds other DNA sequences that translate to the same CDR3. The chain recombines TRBV4-1 with TRBJ1-5; D may be TRBD1 (5 bases). Germline CDR1 and CDR2: MGHRA and YSYEKL. Trimming removed 1 base at V and 7 bases at J, with 8 bases between. The CDR3 spans 13 residues. The CDR3 DNA is TGCGCCAGCAGCCAAGCAGGGAACCAGCCCCAGCATTTT. It translates to CASSQAGNQPQHF.

This clone was detected a few times. The V gene is TRBV2, the J gene TRBJ1-1, with D unresolved. The CDR3 is 14 amino acids. Germline-derived CDR1 and CDR2 are SNHLY and FYNNEI. Trimming cost V 3 bases and J 0 bases, with 8 bases left between them. CDR3 nucleotides: TGTGCCAGCAGTGATGAGGCGATGAACACTGAAGCTTTCTTT. This encodes CASSDEAMNTEAFF.

CDR3 residues: CASSLEMGEGAQETQYF. As DNA, the CDR3 is TGTGCCAGCAGCTTAGAGATGGGGGAGGGAGCCCAAGAGACCCAGTACTTC. V usage is TRBV7-9 and J usage is TRBJ2-5, with 7 bases lining up with TRBD2. Germline loops: CDR1 SEHNR, CDR2 FQNEAQ (reference sequence). V lost 1 base to trimming and J lost 1 base; unmatched junction nucleotides: 9. The CDR3 extends over 17 amino acids.

The chain joins TRBV7-9 to TRBJ2-7; D not certain. This CDR3 has 13 amino acids. V was clipped by 6 bases and J by 3 bases, with 12 bases between them. The V gene's germline CDR1 is SEHNR and CDR2 FQNEAQ (reference sequence). The CDR3 here is CASSPPMGYEQYF. The CDR3 bases are TGTGCCAGCAGTCCGCCCATGGGCTACGAGCAGTACTTC.

Concerning this clone: Distinct nucleotide sequences in the sample also encode this CDR3. The chain joins TRBV6-5 to TRBJ2-1, with 15 bases matching TRBD2. This CDR3 spans 15 amino acids. V lost 2 bases and J lost 7; bases outside the gene matches: 0. Germline lookup yields CDR1 MNHEY and CDR2 SVGAGI. In DNA form, the CDR3 reads TGTGCCAGCAGTTACGGGACTAGCGGGGGGAATGAGCAGTTCTTC. It specifies CASSYGTSGGNEQFF.

V and J are TRBV9 and TRBJ1-2; 7 bases are shared with TRBD1. CDR3 size: 14 residues. Per germline, CDR1 SGDLS and CDR2 YYNGEE. The V segment lost 2 bases and the J segment 4 bases; nucleotides outside the gene matches: 5. CDR3 loop: CASSVQGEGYGYTF. Written as DNA, the CDR3 is TGTGCCAGCAGCGTCCAGGGGGAGGGCTATGGCTACACCTTC.

The chain is built from TRBV4-1 and TRBJ1-1; D possibly corresponds to TRBD1 (5 bases). V lost 1 base to trimming and J lost 0 bases, with 12 bases between them. Germline V gene lookup returns CDR1 MGHRA and CDR2 YSYEKL. The CDR3 is 16 amino acids. CDR3 in DNA: TGCGCCAGCAGCCAAGTCTCTCAGGGCTTGAACACTGAAGCTTTCTTT. It yields the protein CASSQVSQGLNTEAFF.

CDR3 nucleotide sequence: TGTGCCAGCACCCCGGGAACCGGGACTAATGAAAAACTGTTTTTT. Protein product: CASTPGTGTNEKLFF. The chain carries TRBV2 and TRBJ1-4; D not certain. Between the trimmed V and J ends, which lost 7 bases and 2 bases, there was a span of 14 bases. The germline CDR1 and CDR2 sequences are SNHLY and FYNNEI. The CDR3 runs to 15 residues.

The table lists this clone with a count of one. Other nucleotide sequences from this sample produce the same CDR3. The V call is TRBV11-2, the J call TRBJ1-2; D ambiguous. The V end was cut by 0 bases, the J end by 5 bases, with 10 bases between. The germline gives CDR1 SGHAT, CDR2 FQNNGV. The CDR3 is 14 amino acids. The CDR3 protein is CASSLDPDGYGYTF. CDR3 bases: TGTGCCAGCAGCTTAGATCCGGACGGTTATGGCTACACCTTC.